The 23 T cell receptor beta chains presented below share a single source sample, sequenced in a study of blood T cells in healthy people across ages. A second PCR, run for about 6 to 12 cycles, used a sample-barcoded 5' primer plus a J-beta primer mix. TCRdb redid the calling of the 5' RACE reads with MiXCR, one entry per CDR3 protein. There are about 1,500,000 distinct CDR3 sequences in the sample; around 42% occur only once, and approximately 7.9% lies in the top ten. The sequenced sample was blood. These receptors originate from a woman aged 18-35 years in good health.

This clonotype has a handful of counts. For the CDR3, the DNA is TGCGCCAGCAGCCAAGAACTGGGGCGTAGCTATGGCTACACCTTC. Translation: CASSQELGRSYGYTF. The chain recombines TRBV4-1 with TRBJ1-2; TRBD1 is a possible D gene (5 bases). V was cut by 0 bases and J by 4 bases, with 12 bases left in between. Germline V gene sequence: CDR1 MGHRA, CDR2 YSYEKL. The CDR3 totals 15 residues.

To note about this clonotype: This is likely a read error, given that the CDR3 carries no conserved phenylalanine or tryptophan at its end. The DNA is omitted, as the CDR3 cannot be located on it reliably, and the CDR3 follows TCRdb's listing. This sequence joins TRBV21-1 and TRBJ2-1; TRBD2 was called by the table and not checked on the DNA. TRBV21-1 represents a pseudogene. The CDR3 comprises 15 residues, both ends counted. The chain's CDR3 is CASPKGREAYNEQFL.

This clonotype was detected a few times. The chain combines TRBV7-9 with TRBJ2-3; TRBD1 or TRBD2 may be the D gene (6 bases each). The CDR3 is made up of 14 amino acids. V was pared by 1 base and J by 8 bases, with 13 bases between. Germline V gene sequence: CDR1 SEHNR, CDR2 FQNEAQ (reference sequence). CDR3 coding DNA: TGTGCCAGCAGCTTAGTCGGGGGCCAGGGTACGCAGTATTTT. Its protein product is CASSLVGGQGTQYF.

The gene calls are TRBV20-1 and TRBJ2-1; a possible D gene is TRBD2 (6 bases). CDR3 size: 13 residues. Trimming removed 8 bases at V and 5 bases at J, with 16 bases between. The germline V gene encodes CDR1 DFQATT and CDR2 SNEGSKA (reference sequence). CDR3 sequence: CSTGALADNEQFF. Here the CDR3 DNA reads TGCAGTACTGGCGCACTAGCAGACAATGAGCAGTTCTTC.

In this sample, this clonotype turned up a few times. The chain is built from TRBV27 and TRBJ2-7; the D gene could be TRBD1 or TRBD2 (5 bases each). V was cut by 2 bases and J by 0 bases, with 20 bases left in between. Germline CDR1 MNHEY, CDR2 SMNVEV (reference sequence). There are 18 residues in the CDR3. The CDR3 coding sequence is TGTGCCAGCAGTTTAAATCCTCGGGGCCCGATAGGCTCCTACGAGCAGTACTTC. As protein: CASSLNPRGPIGSYEQYF.

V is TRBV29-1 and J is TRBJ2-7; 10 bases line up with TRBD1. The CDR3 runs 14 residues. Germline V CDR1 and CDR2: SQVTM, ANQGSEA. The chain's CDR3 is CIAVRDRGSYEQYF. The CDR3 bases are TGCATCGCCGTCAGGGACAGGGGATCCTACGAGCAGTACTTC.

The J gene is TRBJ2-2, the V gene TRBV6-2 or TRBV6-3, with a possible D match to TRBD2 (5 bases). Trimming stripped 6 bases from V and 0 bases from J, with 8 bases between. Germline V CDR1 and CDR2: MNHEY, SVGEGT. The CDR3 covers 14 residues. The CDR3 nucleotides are TGTGCCAGCAGGAGCGGACCGAACACCGGGGAGCTGTTTTTT. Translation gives CASRSGPNTGELFF.

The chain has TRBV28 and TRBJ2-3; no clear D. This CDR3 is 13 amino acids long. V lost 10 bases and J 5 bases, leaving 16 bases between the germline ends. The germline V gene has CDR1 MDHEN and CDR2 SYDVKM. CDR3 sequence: CATVPQDIDTQYF. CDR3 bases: TGTGCCACAGTTCCTCAGGATATAGATACGCAGTATTTT.

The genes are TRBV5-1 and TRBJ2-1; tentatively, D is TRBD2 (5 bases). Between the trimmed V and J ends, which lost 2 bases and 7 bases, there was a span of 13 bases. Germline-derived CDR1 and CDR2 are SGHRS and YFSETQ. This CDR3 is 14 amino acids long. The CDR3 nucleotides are TGCGCCAGCAGCTTCGAAGGACTCAGAAATGAGCAGTTCTTC. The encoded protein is CASSFEGLRNEQFF.

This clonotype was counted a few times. The CDR3 nucleotides are TGTGCCACCCAGGACTTTAATGAGCAGTTCTTC. Translated: CATQDFNEQFF. This sequence joins TRBV12-3 or TRBV12-4 and TRBJ2-1, with D maybe TRBD2 (5 bases). The CDR3 totals 11 residues. Trimming took off 10 bases at V and 7 bases at J, with 11 bases between the two ends.

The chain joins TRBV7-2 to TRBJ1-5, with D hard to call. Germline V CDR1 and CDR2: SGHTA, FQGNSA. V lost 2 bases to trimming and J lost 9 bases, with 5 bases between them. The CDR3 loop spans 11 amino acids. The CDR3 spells CASSLFGPQHF. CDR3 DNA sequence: TGTGCCAGCAGCTTATTTGGGCCCCAGCATTTT.

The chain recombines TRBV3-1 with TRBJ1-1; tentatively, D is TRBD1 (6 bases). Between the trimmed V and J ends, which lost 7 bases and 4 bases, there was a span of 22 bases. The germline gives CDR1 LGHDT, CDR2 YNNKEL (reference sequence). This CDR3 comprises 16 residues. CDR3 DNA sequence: TGTGCCAGCAACACACGGGGGGCCTCAGAGACCACTGAAGCTTTCTTT. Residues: CASNTRGASETTEAFF. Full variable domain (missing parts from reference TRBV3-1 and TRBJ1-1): DTAVSQTPKYLVTQMGNDKSIKCEQNLGHDTMYWYKQDSKKFLKIMFSYNNKELIINETVPNRFSPKSPDKAHLNLHINSLELGDSAVYFCASNTRGASETTEAFFGQGTRLTVV.

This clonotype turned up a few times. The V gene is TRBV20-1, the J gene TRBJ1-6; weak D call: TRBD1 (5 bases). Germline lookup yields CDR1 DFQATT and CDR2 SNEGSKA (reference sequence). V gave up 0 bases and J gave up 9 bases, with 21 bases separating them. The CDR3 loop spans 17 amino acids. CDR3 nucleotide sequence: TGCAGTGCTAGAGATCCGATTTGGGACCCCGAAGTTTCACCCCTCCACTTT. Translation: CSARDPIWDPEVSPLHF.

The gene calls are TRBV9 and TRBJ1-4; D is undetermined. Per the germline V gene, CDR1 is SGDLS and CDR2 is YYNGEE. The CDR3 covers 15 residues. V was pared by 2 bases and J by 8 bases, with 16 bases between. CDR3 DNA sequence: TGTGCCAGCAGCGTCAACTCCGGGAACTGGGAAAAACTGTTTTTT. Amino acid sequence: CASSVNSGNWEKLFF.

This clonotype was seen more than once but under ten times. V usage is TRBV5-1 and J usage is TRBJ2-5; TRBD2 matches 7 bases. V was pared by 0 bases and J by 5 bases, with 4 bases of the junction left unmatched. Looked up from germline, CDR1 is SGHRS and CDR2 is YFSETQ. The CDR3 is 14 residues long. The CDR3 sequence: CASSLALAVETQYF. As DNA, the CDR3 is TGCGCCAGCAGCTTGGCTCTAGCGGTTGAGACCCAGTACTTC.

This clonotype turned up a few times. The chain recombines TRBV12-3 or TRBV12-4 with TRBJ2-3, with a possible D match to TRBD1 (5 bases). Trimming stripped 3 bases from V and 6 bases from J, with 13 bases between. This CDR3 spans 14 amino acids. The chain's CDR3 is CASSFSFRADTQYF. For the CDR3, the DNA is TGTGCCAGCAGTTTTTCCTTCAGGGCGGATACGCAGTATTTT.

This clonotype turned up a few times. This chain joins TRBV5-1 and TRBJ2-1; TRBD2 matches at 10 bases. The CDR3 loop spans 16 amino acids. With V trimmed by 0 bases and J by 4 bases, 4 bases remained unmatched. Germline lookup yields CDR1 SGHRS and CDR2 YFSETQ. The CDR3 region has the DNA TGCGCCAGCAGCTTGGCCCCTAGCGGGGGTTACAATGAGCAGTTCTTC. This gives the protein CASSLAPSGGYNEQFF.

CDR3 in amino acids: CASSYSTLGTFYEQYF. CDR3 sequence (DNA): TGTGCCAGCAGTTACTCGACCTTGGGGACTTTCTACGAGCAGTACTTC. The rearrangement links TRBV6-5 to TRBJ2-7; D is perhaps TRBD2 (6 bases). Trimming cost V 0 bases and J 3 bases, with 15 bases left between them. CDR3 size: 16 residues. CDR1 and CDR2 from the germline V gene are MNHEY and SVGAGI.

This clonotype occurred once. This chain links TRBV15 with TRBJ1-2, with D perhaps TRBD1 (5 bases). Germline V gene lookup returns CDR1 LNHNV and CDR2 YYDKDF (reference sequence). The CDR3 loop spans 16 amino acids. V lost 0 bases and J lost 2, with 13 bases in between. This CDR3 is CATSRDGAGRNYGYTF. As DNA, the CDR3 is TGTGCCACCAGCAGAGATGGGGCAGGTCGGAACTATGGCTACACCTTC.

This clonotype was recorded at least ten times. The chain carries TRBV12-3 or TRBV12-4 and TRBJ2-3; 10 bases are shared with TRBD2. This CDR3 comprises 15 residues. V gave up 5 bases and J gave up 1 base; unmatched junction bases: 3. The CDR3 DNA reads TGTGCCAGCAGTCCCGGGACTAGCGGCACAGATACGCAGTATTTT. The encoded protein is CASSPGTSGTDTQYF.

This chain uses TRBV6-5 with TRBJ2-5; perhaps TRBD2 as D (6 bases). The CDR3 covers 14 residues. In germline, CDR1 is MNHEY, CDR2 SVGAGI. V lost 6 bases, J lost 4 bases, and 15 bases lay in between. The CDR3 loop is CASSQQLAVETQYF. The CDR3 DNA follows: TGTGCCAGCAGCCAACAACTAGCTGTAGAGACCCAGTACTTC.

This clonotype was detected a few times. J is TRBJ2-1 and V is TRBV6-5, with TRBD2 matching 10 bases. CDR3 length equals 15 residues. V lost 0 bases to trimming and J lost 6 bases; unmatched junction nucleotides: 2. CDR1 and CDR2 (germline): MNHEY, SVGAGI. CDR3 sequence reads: CASSYSTSGLNEQFF. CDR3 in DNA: TGTGCCAGCAGTTACTCGACTAGCGGGCTCAATGAGCAGTTCTTC.

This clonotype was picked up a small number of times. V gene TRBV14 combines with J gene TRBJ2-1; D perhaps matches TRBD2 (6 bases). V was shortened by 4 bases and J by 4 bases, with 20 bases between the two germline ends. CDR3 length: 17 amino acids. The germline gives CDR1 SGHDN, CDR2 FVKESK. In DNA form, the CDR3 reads TGTGCCAGCAGCCGCCACGGGGTGAGCGGGCGATACAATGAGCAGTTCTTC. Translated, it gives CASSRHGVSGRYNEQFF.